A single sample is the source of the 2 T cell receptor beta chains below, sequenced in a study of a mutant IDH1 vaccine in newly diagnosed glioma. Time point described: week 35, safety follow-up. Vaccinated patients received 300 ug of mutant IDH1 20-mer peptide per dose, with topical imiquimod. This table comes from immunoSEQ multiplex PCR, and its TCRdb copy is limited to in-frame clones, with some not included. The data contain some 47,000 clones, around 86% of them seen just once; the ten biggest clones take up roughly 4.5%. Their target antigens are unknown. The starting material was PBMCs, obtained from a glioma patient whose treatment included an IDH1 peptide vaccine. These TCRs come from a woman aged 40 to 55 with glioma. Some clones in this sample may be carry-over from other donors' samples.

The V and J genes are TRBV5-1 and TRBJ2-1, with D tentatively TRBD2 (5 bases). The CDR3 has 14 residues. Germline V CDR1 and CDR2: SGHRS, YFSETQ. V dropped 4 bases and J dropped 6 bases, with 14 bases sitting between them. The CDR3 protein is CASSGGGRPNEQFF. The DNA for the CDR3 is TGCGCCAGCAGCGGCGGAGGCAGGCCCAATGAGCAGTTCTTC.

There are a few counts of this clone. The V and J genes are TRBV19 and TRBJ1-1; possible D gene TRBD1, 5 bases. This CDR3 has 14 residues. Germline V gives CDR1 LNHDA, CDR2 SQIVND (reference sequence). Trimming cost V 7 bases and J 1 base, with 13 bases left between them. DNA of the CDR3: TGTGCCAGTACCCAGGGACGGAGGAACACTGAAGCTTTCTTT. It is translated as CASTQGRRNTEAFF.